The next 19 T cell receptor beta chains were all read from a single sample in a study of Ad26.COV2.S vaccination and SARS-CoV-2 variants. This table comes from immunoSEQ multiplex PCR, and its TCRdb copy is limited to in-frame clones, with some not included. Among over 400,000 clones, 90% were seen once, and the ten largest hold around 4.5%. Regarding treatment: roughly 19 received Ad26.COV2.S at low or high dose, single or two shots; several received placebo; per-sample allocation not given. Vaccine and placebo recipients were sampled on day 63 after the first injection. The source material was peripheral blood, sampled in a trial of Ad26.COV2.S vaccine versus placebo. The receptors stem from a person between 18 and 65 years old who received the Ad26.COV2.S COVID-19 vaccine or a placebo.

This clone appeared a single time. The CDR3 nucleotides are TGTGCCGTCCTTTCTGGGGCCAACGTCCTGACTTTC. This translates into CAVLSGANVLTF. V and J are TRBV4-2 and TRBJ2-6; D is undetermined. The CDR3 is 12 amino acids. Trimming shortened V by 11 bases and J by 1 base, and 6 bases separated the two germline ends. Germline assignment: CDR1 LGHNA and CDR2 YNFKEQ.

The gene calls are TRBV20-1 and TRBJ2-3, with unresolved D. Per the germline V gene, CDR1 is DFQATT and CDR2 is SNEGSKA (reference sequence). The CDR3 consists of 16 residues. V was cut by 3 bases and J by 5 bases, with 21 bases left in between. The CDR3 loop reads CSASFGSSSNRDTQYF. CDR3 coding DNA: TGCAGTGCTAGTTTCGGTTCGTCGTCTAACCGAGATACGCAGTATTTT.

CDR3 sequence: CGGLALNEQFF. Written as DNA, the CDR3 is TGCGGGGGACTAGCGCTCAATGAGCAGTTCTTC. V usage is TRBV20-1 and J usage is TRBJ2-1; 10 positions match TRBD2. The germline gives CDR1 DFQATT, CDR2 SNEGSKA (reference sequence). The CDR3 covers 11 residues.

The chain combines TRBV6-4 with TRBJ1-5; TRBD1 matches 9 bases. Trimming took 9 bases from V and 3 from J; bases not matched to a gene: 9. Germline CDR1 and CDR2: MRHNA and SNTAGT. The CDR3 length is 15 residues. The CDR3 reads CARRGTGPSNQPQHF. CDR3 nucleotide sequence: TGTGCCAGACGCGGGACAGGGCCCTCCAATCAGCCCCAGCATTTT.

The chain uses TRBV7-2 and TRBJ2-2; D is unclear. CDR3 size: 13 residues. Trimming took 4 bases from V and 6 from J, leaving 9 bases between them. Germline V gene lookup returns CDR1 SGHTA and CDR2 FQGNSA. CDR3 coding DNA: TGTGCCAGCAGCTCTGGGGTCCCCGGGGAGCTGTTTTTT. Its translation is CASSSGVPGELFF. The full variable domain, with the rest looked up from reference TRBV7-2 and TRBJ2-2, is GAGVSQSPSNKVTEKGKDVELRCDPISGHTALYWYRQSLGQGLEFLIYFQGNSAPDKSGLPSDRFSAERTGGSVSTLTIQRTQQEDSAVYLCASSSGVPGELFFGEGSRLTVL.

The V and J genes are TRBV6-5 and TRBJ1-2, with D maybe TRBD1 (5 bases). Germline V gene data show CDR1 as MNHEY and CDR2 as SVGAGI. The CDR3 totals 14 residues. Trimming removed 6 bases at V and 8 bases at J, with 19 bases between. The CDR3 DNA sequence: TGTGCCAGCAGCCCCCCCCGTCCCGGGGGAGGCTACACCTTC. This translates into CASSPPRPGGGYTF.

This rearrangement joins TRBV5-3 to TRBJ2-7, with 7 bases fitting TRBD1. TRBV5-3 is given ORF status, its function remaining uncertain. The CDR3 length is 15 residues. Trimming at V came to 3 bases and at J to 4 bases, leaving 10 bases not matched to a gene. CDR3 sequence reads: CARSWIKGTAYEQYF. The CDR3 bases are TGTGCCAGAAGCTGGATAAAGGGGACAGCGTACGAGCAGTACTTC.

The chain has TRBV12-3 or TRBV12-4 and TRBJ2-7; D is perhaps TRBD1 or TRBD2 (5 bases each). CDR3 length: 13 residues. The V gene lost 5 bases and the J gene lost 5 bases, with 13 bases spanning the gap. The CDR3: CASSGLRGDEQYF. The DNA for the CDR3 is TGTGCCAGCAGTGGCCTTCGAGGGGACGAGCAGTACTTC.

The CDR3 spells CASSSQGPAGQPQHF. CDR3 bases: TGTGCCAGCAGCTCGCAAGGCCCGGCAGGGCAGCCCCAGCATTTT. This rearrangement joins TRBV7-9 to TRBJ1-5; TRBD1 is a possible D gene (5 bases). Germline lookup yields CDR1 SEHNR and CDR2 FQNEAQ (reference sequence). Trimming took off 4 bases at V and 7 bases at J, with 17 bases between the two ends. The CDR3 runs 15 residues.

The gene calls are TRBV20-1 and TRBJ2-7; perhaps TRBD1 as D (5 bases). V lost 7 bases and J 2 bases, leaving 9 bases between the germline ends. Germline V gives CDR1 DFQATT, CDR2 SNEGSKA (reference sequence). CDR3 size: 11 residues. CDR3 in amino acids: CSGTSTYEQYF. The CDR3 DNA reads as TGCAGTGGGACATCTACCTACGAGCAGTACTTC.

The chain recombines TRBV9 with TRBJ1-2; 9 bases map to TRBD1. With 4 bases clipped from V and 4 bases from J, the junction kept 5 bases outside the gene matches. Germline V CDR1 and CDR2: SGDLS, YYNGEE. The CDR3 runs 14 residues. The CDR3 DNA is TGTGCCAGCAGCCCCGGGACAGGGACCTATGGCTACACCTTC. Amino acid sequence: CASSPGTGTYGYTF.

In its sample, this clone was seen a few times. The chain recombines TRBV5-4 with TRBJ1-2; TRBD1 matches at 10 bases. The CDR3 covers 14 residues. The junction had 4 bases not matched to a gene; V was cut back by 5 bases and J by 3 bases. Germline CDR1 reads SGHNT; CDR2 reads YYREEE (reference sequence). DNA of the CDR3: TGTGCCAGCAGTCGGACAGGGGGGGACTATGGCTACACCTTC. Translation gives CASSRTGGDYGYTF.

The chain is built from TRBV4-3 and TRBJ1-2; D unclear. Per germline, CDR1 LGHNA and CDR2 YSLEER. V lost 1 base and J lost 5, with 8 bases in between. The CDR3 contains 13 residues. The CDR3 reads CASSQVAAYGYTF. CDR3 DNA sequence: TGCGCCAGCAGCCAAGTGGCAGCTTATGGCTACACCTTC.

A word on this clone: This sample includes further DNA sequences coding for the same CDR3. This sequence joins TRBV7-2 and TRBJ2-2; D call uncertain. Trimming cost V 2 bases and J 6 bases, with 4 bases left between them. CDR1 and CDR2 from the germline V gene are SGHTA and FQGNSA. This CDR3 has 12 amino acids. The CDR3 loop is CASSLSAGELFF. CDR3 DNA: TGTGCCAGCAGCTTATCGGCCGGGGAGCTGTTTTTT.

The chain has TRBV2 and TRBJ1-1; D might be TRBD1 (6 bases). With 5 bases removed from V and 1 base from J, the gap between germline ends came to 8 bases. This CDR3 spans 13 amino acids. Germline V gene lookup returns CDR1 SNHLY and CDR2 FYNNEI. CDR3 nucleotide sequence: TGTGCCAGCAGTATGGACAGGAACACTGAAGCTTTCTTT. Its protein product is CASSMDRNTEAFF.

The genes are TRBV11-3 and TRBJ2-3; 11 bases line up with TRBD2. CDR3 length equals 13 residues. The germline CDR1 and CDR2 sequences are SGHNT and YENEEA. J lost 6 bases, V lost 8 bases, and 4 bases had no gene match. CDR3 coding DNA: TGTGCCAGCGCGATAGCGGGAGGGGATACGCAGTATTTT. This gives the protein CASAIAGGDTQYF.

The CDR3 sequence is CATSDPTHFRDNEQFF. As DNA, the CDR3 is TGTGCCACCAGTGATCCGACACACTTTAGGGACAATGAGCAGTTCTTC. J is TRBJ2-1 and V is TRBV24-1; unclear D gene. The CDR3 is 16 amino acids. Germline V lookup: CDR1 KGHDR, CDR2 SFDVKD. Trimming cost V 3 bases and J 5 bases, with 16 bases left between them.

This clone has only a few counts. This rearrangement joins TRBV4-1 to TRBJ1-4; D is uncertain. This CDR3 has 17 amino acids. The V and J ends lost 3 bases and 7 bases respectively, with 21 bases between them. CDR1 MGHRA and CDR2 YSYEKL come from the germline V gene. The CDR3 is CASSHLRTVLNLEKLFF. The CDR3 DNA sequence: TGCGCCAGCAGCCACCTCCGGACTGTGCTGAACCTTGAAAAACTGTTTTTT.

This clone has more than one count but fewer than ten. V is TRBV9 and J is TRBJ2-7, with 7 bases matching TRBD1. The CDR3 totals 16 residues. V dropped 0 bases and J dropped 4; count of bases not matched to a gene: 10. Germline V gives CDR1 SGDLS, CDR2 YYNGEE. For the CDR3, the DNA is TGTGCCAGCAGCGTAGGAACCCTGGGGACAGAGTACGAGCAGTACTTC. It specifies CASSVGTLGTEYEQYF.